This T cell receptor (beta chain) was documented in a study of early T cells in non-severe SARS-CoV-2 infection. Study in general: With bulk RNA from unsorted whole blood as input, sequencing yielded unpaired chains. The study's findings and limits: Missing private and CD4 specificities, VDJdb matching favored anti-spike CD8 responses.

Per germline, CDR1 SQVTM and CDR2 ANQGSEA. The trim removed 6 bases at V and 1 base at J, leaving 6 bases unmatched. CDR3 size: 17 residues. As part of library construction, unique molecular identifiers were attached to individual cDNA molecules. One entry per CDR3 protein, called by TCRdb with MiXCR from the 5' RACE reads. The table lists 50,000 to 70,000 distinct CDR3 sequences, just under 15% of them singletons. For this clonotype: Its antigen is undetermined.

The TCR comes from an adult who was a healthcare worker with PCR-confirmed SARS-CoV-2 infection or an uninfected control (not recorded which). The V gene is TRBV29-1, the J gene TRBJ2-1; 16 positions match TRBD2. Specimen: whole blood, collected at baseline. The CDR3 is CSVEGLAGGPSYNEQFF. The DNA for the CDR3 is TGCAGCGTCGAGGGACTAGCGGGAGGGCCTTCCTACAATGAGCAGTTCTTC.